Given below is one T cell receptor beta chain in context. The antigen it binds to is not known. There are no base qualities to consult, and no much larger clone falls within one base. V is reduced by 2 bases and J by 8 bases, leaving a spacing of 19 bases between them. CDR1 and CDR2, looked up from the germline V gene (reference sequence), are WNHNN and SYGVQD. Reading from cysteine to phenylalanine, the CDR3 counts 16 amino acids. Of all the DNA, just the CDR3 is kept, 48 bases in frame from base 1. These data belong to a study of blood T cell repertoires in COVID-19 (dated by TCRdb to 2018 to 2020). With respect to the entire study: Collaborator samples came from the United States, Italy and Spain and covered acute and convalescent phases of COVID-19. A de-identified subject ID, COVID-19 status, age in years and sex were almost always included in the sample metadata. Where available, HLA class I and class II types were taken from metadata supplied by the sample provider and were not determined by assay-based typing. The repertoires were released in a freely available public database intended as a resource for research on the immune response to SARS-CoV-2. The dataset comprised deeply sampled blood TCRbeta repertoires from subjects exposed to, actively infected with, or recovered from COVID-19. The prospective study material was composed of cDNA or gDNA derived from T cells, B-cell-depleted T cells, or PBMCs. The samples were drawn from the first 160 participants of the ongoing ImmuneRACE study and from 1,254 subjects provided by 6 global collaborators. Study-level results and caveats: The amount of clinical and demographic metadata varied by source and participant and was provided uncurated.

One collaborating source in Seattle enrolled patients while the patients were actively infected and followed the patients over time throughout the course of disease. Collaborating institutions collected whole blood in K2EDTA tubes following their own protocols. For TCRbeta analysis, collaborator samples were shipped as frozen whole blood, as isolated PBMCs, or as DNA extracted from either sample type. TCRbeta CDR3 regions were amplified from genomic DNA using the immunoSEQ Assay, a bias-controlled multiplex PCR. Per the authors' processing: Nucleated cell counts per sample were estimated from amplification of reference gene primers within the assay. Sequence reads were collapsed and filtered to measure the absolute abundance of every unique TCRbeta CDR3 rearrangement. For each sample, productive Simpson clonality was calculated as the square root of Simpson's diversity index over productive rearrangements. TCRdb retrieved this table from immuneACCESS and kept in-frame rearrangements only. Not all clones are present; in checked studies, unresolved V genes account for under half, and no reason is known for the remainder. The V and J calls and clone size are taken from that table; D and trimming were inferred from the DNA. This sample holds 200,000 to 300,000 clones; about 90% were observed only once. The ten top clones hold 2% to 3% of the sample.

The sequence joins TRBV10-1 to TRBJ2-1, with TRBD2 perhaps the D gene, on 5 matching bases. This clonotype originated in a person aged 18 to 30 with COVID-19, enrolled during active disease. Sample: peripheral blood. DNA sequence: TGCGCCAGCAGTGAGAATCGGGGAACGGCTAGTGATGAGCAGTTCTTC. Translated, it gives CASSENRGTASDEQFF.